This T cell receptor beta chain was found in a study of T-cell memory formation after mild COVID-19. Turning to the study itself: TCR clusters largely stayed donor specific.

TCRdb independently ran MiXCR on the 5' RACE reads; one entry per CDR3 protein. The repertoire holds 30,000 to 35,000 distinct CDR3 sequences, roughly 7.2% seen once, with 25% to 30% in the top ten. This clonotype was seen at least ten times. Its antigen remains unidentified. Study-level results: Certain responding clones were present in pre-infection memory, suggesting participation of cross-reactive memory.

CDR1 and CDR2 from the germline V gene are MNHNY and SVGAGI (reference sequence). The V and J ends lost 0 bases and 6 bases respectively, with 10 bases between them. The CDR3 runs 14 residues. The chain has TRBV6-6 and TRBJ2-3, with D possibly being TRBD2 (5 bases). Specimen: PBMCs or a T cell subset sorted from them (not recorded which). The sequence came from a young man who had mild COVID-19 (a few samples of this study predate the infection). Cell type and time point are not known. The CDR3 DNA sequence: TGTGCCAGCAGTTACTCGAGGGTCTACGATACGCAGTATTTT. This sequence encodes CASSYSRVYDTQYF.